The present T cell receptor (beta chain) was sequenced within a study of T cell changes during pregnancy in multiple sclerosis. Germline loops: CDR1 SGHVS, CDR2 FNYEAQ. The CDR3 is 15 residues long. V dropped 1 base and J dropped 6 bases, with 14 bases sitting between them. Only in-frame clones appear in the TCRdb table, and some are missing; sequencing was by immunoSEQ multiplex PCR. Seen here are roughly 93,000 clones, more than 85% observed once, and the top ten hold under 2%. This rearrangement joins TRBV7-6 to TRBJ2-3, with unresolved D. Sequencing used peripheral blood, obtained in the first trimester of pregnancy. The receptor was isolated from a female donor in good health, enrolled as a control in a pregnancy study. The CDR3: CASSLEPFTRDTQYF. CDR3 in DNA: TGTGCCAGCAGCTTAGAGCCCTTTACCCGGGATACGCAGTATTTT.